This T cell receptor beta chain was captured by sequencing in a study of T cells in Graves' hyperthyroidism and ophthalmopathy. Study conclusions and caveats: Median prediction lead before ophthalmopathy onset was roughly 6 months with the model.

This clonotype was seen ten or more times. Its specificity is not known. From RNA transcripts, TCR beta CDR3 regions were amplified. HTBI primers were the set used in a first-round RT-PCR of the TCR CDR3. TCRdb independently ran MiXCR on the multiplex PCR reads; one entry per CDR3 protein. The sample lists fewer than 600,000 distinct CDR3 sequences, roughly 14% occurring once. The PBMCs were taken from less than 11 ml of fresh peripheral blood. The CDR3 is made up of 15 amino acids. Trimming took off 3 bases at V and 0 bases at J, with 9 bases between the two ends. The chain carries TRBV12-3 or TRBV12-4 and TRBJ1-3; D not certain. The TCR originated in a woman between 18 and 30 years old with Graves' hyperthyroidism. Source material: blood. As DNA, the CDR3 is TGTGCCAGCAGTTTCTTCCGAAGCTCTGGAAACACCATATATTTT. It translates to CASSFFRSSGNTIYF.